This TCR beta chain was observed in a study of blood T cell repertoires in COVID-19. Study at large: PBMCs, B-cell-depleted T cells, or T cells were the source of the cDNA or gDNA that made up the material.

Germline lookup yields CDR1 MNHEY and CDR2 SMNVEV (reference sequence). V was cut by 5 bases and J by 3 bases, with 13 bases left in between. The CDR3 has 14 amino acids. The protocol was immunoSEQ multiplex PCR, while the TCRdb copy is restricted to in-frame clones and leaves out a portion. The profile shows some 170,000 clones, about 88% of them singletons. The chain has TRBV27 and TRBJ2-5, with a possible D match to TRBD1 (5 bases). This clonotype was sampled from a man aged 35 to 55 with acute or convalescent COVID-19. The source material was peripheral blood. DNA for the CDR3: TGTGCCAGCAGTCCTCACGACAGAAAAGAGACCCAGTACTTC. This gives the protein CASSPHDRKETQYF.